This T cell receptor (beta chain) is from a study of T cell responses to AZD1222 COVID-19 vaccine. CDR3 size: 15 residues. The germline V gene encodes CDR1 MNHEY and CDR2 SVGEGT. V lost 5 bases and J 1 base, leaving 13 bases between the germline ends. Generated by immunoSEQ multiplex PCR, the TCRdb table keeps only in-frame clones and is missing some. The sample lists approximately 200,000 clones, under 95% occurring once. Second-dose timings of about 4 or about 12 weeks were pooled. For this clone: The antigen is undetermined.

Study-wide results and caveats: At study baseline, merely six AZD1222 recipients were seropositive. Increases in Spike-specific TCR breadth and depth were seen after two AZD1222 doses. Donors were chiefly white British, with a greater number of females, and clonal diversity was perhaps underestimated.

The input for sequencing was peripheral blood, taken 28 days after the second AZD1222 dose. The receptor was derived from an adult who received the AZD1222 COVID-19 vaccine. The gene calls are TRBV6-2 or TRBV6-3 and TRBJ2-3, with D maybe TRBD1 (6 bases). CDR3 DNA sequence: TGTGCCAGCAGTACCCTCGAGGGGGGCACAGATACGCAGTATTTT. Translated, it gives CASSTLEGGTDTQYF.